This note documents a single T cell receptor (beta chain) sequence. The germline V gene has CDR1 LNHNV and CDR2 YYDKDF (reference sequence). J was trimmed by 3 bases and V by 1 base; bases with no gene match: 11. The CDR3 has 17 residues. The data stem from a study of blood T cell repertoires in COVID-19. This table comes from immunoSEQ multiplex PCR, and its TCRdb copy is limited to in-frame clones, with some not included. The table includes 45,000 to 65,000 clones, 90% detected once. The sequence was obtained from a middle-aged man with acute or convalescent COVID-19. V and J are TRBV15 and TRBJ2-7; 8 bases map to TRBD2. Sequencing input: peripheral blood. This CDR3 reads CATSRGGLGGRGYEQYF. The CDR3 bases are TGTGCCACCAGCAGAGGGGGACTAGGAGGACGGGGCTACGAGCAGTACTTC.